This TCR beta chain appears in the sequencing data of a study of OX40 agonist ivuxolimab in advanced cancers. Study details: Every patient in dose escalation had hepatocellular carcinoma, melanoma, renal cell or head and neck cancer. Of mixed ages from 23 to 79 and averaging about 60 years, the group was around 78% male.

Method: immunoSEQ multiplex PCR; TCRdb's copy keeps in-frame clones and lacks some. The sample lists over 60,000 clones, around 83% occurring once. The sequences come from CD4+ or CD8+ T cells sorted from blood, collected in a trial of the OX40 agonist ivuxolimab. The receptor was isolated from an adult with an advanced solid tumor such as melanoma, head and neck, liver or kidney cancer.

CDR3 bases: TGTGCCAGCAGCGCCCGGGACAGGGGGCGGGAGACCCAGTACTTC. Protein product: CASSARDRGRETQYF. The chain is built from TRBV11-2 and TRBJ2-5; 12 bases match TRBD1. Germline assignment: CDR1 SGHAT and CDR2 FQNNGV. The ends lost 5 bases at V and 5 bases at J; junction bases unmatched: 6. The CDR3 contains 15 residues.